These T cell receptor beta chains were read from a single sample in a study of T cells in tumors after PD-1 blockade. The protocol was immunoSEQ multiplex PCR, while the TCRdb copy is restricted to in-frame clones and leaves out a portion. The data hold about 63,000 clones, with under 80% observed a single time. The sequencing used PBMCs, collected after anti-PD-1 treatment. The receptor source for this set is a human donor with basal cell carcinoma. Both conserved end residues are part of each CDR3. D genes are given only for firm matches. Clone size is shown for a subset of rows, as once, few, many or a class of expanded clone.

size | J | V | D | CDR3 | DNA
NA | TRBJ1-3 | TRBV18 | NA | CASSPRPGESGNTIYF | TGTGCCAGCTCACCACGGCCAGGGGAGTCTGGAAACACCATATATTTT
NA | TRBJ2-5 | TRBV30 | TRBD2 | CAWSRMLAGGPQETQYF | TGTGCCTGGAGTAGAATGTTAGCGGGGGGGCCTCAAGAGACCCAGTACTTC
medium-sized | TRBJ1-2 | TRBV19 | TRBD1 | CASRAGGTNYGYTF | TGTGCCAGTAGGGCAGGGGGAACTAACTATGGCTACACCTTC
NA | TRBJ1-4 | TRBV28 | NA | CASIRDFANEKLFF | TGTGCCAGCATAAGGGACTTCGCTAATGAAAAACTGTTTTTT
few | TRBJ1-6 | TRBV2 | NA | CASSVQYSPLHF | TGTGCCAGCAGTGTCCAGTATTCACCCCTCCACTTT
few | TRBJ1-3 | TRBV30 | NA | CAWKPGTGNTIYF | TGTGCCTGGAAGCCGGGGACTGGAAACACCATATATTTT
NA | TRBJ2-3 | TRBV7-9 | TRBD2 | CASSWTGTSADTQYF | TGTGCCAGCAGCTGGACCGGGACTAGTGCAGATACGCAGTATTTT
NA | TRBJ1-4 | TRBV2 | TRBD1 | CASSPTGVGYEKLFF | TGTGCCAGCAGCCCGACAGGGGTGGGCTATGAAAAACTGTTTTTT
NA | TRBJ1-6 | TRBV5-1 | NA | CASSLDGPNSPLHF | TGCGCCAGCAGCTTGGATGGTCCAAATTCACCCCTCCACTTT
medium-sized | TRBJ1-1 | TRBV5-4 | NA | CASSLFGRGTEAFF | TGTGCCAGCAGCTTGTTCGGGAGGGGCACTGAAGCTTTCTTT
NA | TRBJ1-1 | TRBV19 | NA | CASRSWDLANMNTEAFF | TGTGCCAGTAGAAGCTGGGACTTAGCAAACATGAATACTGAAGCTTTCTTT
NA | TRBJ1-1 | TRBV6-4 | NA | CASSATMNTEAFF | TGTGCCAGCAGTGCGACCATGAACACTGAAGCTTTCTTT
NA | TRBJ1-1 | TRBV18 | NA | CASSLQMDPNTEAFF | TGTGCCAGCTCACTACAGATGGACCCGAACACTGAAGCTTTCTTT
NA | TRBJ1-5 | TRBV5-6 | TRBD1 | CASSFSGQGIGQPQHF | TGTGCCAGCAGCTTCTCCGGACAGGGGATAGGTCAGCCCCAGCATTTT
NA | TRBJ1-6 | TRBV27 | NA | CASSLTRQAYNSPLHF | TGTGCCAGCAGTTTAACGAGGCAGGCTTATAATTCACCCCTCCACTTT
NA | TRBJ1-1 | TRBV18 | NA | CASSQGRDTEAFF | TGTGCCAGCTCGCAGGGGAGGGACACTGAAGCTTTCTTT
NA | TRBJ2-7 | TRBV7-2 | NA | CASSLEVGAQDYEQYF | TGTGCCAGCAGCTTAGAGGTTGGAGCCCAGGATTACGAGCAGTACTTC
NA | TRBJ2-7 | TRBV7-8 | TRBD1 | CASSPWDSYEQYF | TGTGCCAGCAGCCCGTGGGACAGCTACGAGCAGTACTTC
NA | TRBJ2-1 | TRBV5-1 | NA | CASSSGESSYNEQFF | TGCGCCAGCAGCTCAGGGGAGAGCTCCTACAATGAGCAGTTCTTC
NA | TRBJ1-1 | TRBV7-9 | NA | CASTPPDTMNTEAFF | TGTGCCAGCACCCCACCGGATACCATGAACACTGAAGCTTTCTTT
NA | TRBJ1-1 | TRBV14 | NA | CASSIHMNTEAFF | TGTGCCAGCAGTATCCATATGAACACTGAAGCTTTCTTT
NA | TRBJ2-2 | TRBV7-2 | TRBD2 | CASSLVWGGTGELFF | TGTGCCAGCAGCTTAGTTTGGGGAGGGACCGGGGAGCTGTTTTTT
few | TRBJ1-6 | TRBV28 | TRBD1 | CASSLVGQGNSPLHF | TGTGCCAGCAGTTTAGTGGGACAGGGGAATTCACCCCTCCACTTT
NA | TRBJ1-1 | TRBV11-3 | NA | CASSSSWAQLNTEAFF | TGTGCCAGCAGCTCAAGTTGGGCACAACTGAACACTGAAGCTTTCTTT
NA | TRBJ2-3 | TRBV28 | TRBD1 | CASSTTDRGRGTDTQYF | TGTGCCAGCAGCACTACAGACAGGGGTCGGGGCACAGATACGCAGTATTTT
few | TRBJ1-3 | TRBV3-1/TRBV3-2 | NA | CASSPRGGSGNTIYF | TGTGCCAGCAGCCCGCGCGGTGGGTCTGGAAACACCATATATTTT
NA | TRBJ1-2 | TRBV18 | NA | CASSPEVAVSLFGYTF | TGTGCCAGCTCACCTGAGGTGGCAGTCAGCCTCTTTGGCTACACCTTC
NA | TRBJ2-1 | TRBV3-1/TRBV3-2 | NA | CASSQAAGFGGNEQFF | TGTGCCAGCAGCCAAGCCGCAGGGTTTGGAGGCAATGAGCAGTTCTTC
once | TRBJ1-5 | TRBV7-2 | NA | CASSQTRTGRSGNQPQHF | TGTGCCAGCAGCCAGACAAGGACTGGCCGTAGCGGCAATCAGCCCCAGCATTTT
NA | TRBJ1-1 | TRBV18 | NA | CASSIRTSGEEEAFF | TGTGCCAGCTCTATAAGAACGTCAGGGGAGGAAGAAGCTTTCTTT
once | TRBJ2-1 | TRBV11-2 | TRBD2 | CASSRLAGVVRPYNEQFF | TGTGCCAGCAGCAGACTAGCGGGGGTGGTTCGTCCCTACAATGAGCAGTTCTTC
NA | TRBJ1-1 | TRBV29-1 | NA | CSVVPHLSNTEAFF | TGCAGCGTGGTCCCGCACCTCAGCAACACTGAAGCTTTCTTT
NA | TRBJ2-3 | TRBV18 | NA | CASSPSGLTDTQYF | TGTGCCAGCTCACCAAGCGGACTCACAGATACGCAGTATTTT
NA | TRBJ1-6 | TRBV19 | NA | CASSIQGLNSPLHF | TGTGCCAGTAGTATTCAGGGCCTTAATTCACCCCTCCACTTT
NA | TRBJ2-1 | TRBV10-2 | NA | CASSEWATYNEQFF | TGCGCCAGCAGTGAGTGGGCTACCTACAATGAGCAGTTCTTC
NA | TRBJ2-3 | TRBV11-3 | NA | CASSPRGTDTQYF | TGTGCCAGCAGCCCCCGAGGCACAGATACGCAGTATTTT
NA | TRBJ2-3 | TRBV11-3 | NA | CASSFTTTDTQYF | TGTGCCAGCAGCTTCACCACCACAGATACGCAGTATTTT
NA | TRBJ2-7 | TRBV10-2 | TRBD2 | CASRLAQTYEQYF | TGCGCCAGCCGACTAGCGCAAACCTACGAGCAGTACTTC
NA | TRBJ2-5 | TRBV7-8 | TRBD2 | CASSQPSGGLKETQYF | TGTGCCAGCAGCCAGCCTAGCGGGGGCTTAAAAGAGACCCAGTACTTC
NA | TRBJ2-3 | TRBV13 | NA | CASSLRAGGRGDTQYF | TGTGCCAGCAGCTTAAGGGCCGGGGGCCGGGGAGATACGCAGTATTTT
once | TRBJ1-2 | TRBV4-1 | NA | CASSQQGPFLNYGYTF | TGCGCCAGCAGCCAACAGGGCCCTTTCCTTAACTATGGCTACACCTTC
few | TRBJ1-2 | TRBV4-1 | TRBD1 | CASSHPGQGTNYGYTF | TGCGCCAGCAGCCACCCGGGACAGGGAACTAACTATGGCTACACCTTC
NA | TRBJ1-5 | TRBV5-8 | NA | CASSFRSSNQPQHF | TGTGCCAGCAGCTTCCGGTCCAGCAATCAGCCCCAGCATTTT
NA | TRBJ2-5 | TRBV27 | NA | CASSLRRGEAQYF | TGTGCCAGCAGTTTACGCCGCGGGGAGGCCCAGTACTTC
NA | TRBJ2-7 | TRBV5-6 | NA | CASSLYGTYEQYF | TGTGCCAGCAGCTTGTACGGGACCTACGAGCAGTACTTC
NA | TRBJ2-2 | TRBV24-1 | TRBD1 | CATSTGGKGGELFF | TGTGCCACCAGTACAGGGGGCAAGGGCGGGGAGCTGTTTTTT
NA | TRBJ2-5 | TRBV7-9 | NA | CASSLAGGPMETQYF | TGTGCCAGCAGCTTAGCGGGGGGCCCCATGGAGACCCAGTACTTC
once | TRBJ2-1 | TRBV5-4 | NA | CASSPRSGGAHNEQFF | TGTGCCAGCAGCCCACGGTCGGGGGGCGCCCACAATGAGCAGTTCTTC
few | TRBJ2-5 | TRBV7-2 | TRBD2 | CASSLTGGRLETQYF | TGTGCCAGCAGCTTAACGGGGGGGCGTTTGGAGACCCAGTACTTC
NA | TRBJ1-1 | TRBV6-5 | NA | CASSTRLMNTEAFF | TGTGCCAGCAGCACCAGACTTATGAACACTGAAGCTTTCTTT
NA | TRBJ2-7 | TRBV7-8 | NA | CASSLVFRAGSALEQYF | TGTGCCAGCAGCTTAGTTTTCAGGGCGGGGAGTGCGCTCGAGCAGTACTTC
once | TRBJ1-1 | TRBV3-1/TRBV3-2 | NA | CASSQEGWAGPMNTEAFF | TGTGCCAGCAGCCAAGAAGGATGGGCAGGGCCTATGAACACTGAAGCTTTCTTT
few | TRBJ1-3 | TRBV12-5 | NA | CASGLDANRRDSGNTIYF | TGTGCTAGTGGTTTGGATGCCAACAGGAGAGACTCTGGAAACACCATATATTTT
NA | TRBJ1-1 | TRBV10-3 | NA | CAISESRRNLNTEAFF | TGTGCCATCAGTGAGTCTAGACGGAACCTGAACACTGAAGCTTTCTTT
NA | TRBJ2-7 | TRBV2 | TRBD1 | CASTTWTGGYEQYF | TGTGCCAGCACCACCTGGACAGGGGGCTACGAGCAGTACTTC
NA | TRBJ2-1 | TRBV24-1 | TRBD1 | CATSDSKTGTGDSYNEQFF | TGTGCCACCAGTGATTCTAAAACCGGGACAGGGGATTCCTACAATGAGCAGTTCTTC
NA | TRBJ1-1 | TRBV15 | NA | CATSRDPGNTEAFF | TGTGCCACCAGCAGAGATCCAGGGAACACTGAAGCTTTCTTT
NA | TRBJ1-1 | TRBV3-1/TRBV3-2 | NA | CASSQDHKVGNTEAFF | TGTGCCAGCAGCCAAGATCATAAGGTTGGGAACACTGAAGCTTTCTTT
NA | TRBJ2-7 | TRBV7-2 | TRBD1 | CASSLYRGPYEQYF | TGTGCCAGCAGCTTGTACAGGGGGCCCTACGAGCAGTACTTC